A single sample is the source of the 20 T cell receptor beta chains below, sequenced in a study of Ad26.COV2.S vaccination and SARS-CoV-2 variants. The treatment: 15 to 20 received Ad26.COV2.S at low or high dose, single or two shots; several received placebo; per-sample allocation not given. Sampling occurred on day 63 after the first vaccine or placebo injection. Generated by immunoSEQ multiplex PCR, the TCRdb table keeps only in-frame clones and is missing some. The table includes 350,000 to 450,000 clones, 70% to 90% detected once. Sequenced here: peripheral blood, sampled in a trial of Ad26.COV2.S vaccine versus placebo. The receptors shown here come from a person between 18 and 59 years old who received the Ad26.COV2.S COVID-19 vaccine or a placebo.

The rearrangement uses TRBV5-1 and TRBJ1-1; 8 bases are a match to TRBD1. The germline CDR1 and CDR2 sequences are SGHRS and YFSETQ. V lost 2 bases and J lost 2; bases outside the gene matches: 5. This CDR3 has 15 residues. The CDR3: CASSFSQGANTEAFF. The CDR3 DNA is TGCGCCAGCAGCTTTAGTCAGGGGGCTAACACTGAAGCTTTCTTT.

The V gene is TRBV14, the J gene TRBJ2-5; D remains ambiguous. The CDR3 runs to 17 residues. The V and J ends lost 1 base and 4 bases respectively, with 19 bases between them. The germline gives CDR1 SGHDN, CDR2 FVKESK. The CDR3 region is CASSQGYNPRVLETQYF. The CDR3 DNA reads as TGTGCCAGCAGCCAAGGTTACAACCCTCGAGTTTTAGAGACCCAGTACTTC.

The chain links TRBV24-1 to TRBJ2-3; possibly TRBD1 for D (6 bases). The V end lost 0 bases, the J end lost 0 bases, and 12 bases lay between the germline ends. The germline gives CDR1 KGHDR, CDR2 SFDVKD. There are 17 residues in the CDR3. This chain's CDR3 is CATSDLSQGTSTDTQYF. The CDR3 nucleotides read TGTGCCACCAGTGATTTGAGTCAGGGGACGAGCACAGATACGCAGTATTTT.

This chain links TRBV6-1 with TRBJ2-3; D may correspond to TRBD1 or TRBD2 (5 bases each). Per the germline V gene, CDR1 is MNHNS and CDR2 is SASEGT. V was clipped by 1 base and J by 4 bases, with 9 bases between them. This CDR3 has 14 amino acids. The CDR3 bases are TGTGCCAGCAGTGAAGTGGGGGAGTCAGATACGCAGTATTTT. Translating it yields CASSEVGESDTQYF.

J is TRBJ1-2 and V is TRBV5-1; TRBD1 agrees at 7 bases. The CDR3 has 15 residues. Germline assignment: CDR1 SGHRS and CDR2 YFSETQ. Trimming cost V 0 bases and J 4 bases; bases outside gene matches: 6. DNA for the CDR3: TGCGCCAGCAGCTTGGACCCGAGACAGGGCTATGGCTACACCTTC. It translates to CASSLDPRQGYGYTF.

This chain uses TRBV19 with TRBJ1-2; unclear D gene. Trimming removed 1 base at V and 7 bases at J, with 10 bases between. The CDR3 is 13 amino acids. Germline V CDR1 and CDR2: LNHDA, SQIVND (reference sequence). The CDR3 sequence is CASSIAEYSGYTF. In nucleotides, the CDR3 is TGTGCCAGTAGTATAGCCGAGTATAGTGGCTACACCTTC. Full variable domain (remainder filled in from reference TRBV19 and TRBJ1-2): DGGITQSPKYLFRKEGQNVTLSCEQNLNHDAMYWYRQDPGQGLRLIYYSQIVNDFQKGDIAEGYSVSREKKESFPLTVTSAQKNPTAFYLCASSIAEYSGYTFGSGTRLTVV.

Notes on this clone: The same CDR3 also results from other DNA sequences found in this sample. The V gene is TRBV20-1, the J gene TRBJ1-4; no clear D gene. Germline V gene lookup returns CDR1 DFQATT and CDR2 SNEGSKA (reference sequence). This CDR3 comprises 10 residues. Between the trimmed V and J ends, which lost 5 bases and 5 bases, there was a span of 3 bases. The CDR3 DNA follows: TGCAGTGCTCAAAATGAAAAACTGTTTTTT. Its translation: CSAQNEKLFF.

The chain is built from TRBV18 and TRBJ1-4, with TRBD1 matching 9 bases. Germline V lookup: CDR1 KGHSH, CDR2 LQKENI. Trimming took 4 bases from V and 7 from J; bases not matched to a gene: 7. The CDR3 sequence is 15 residues long. CDR3 in DNA: TGTGCCAGCTCACGAACCGGGACAGGGAGTGAAAAACTGTTTTTT. Translating gives CASSRTGTGSEKLFF.

The V gene is TRBV29-1, the J gene TRBJ2-5; 8 nucleotides match TRBD2. The J segment lost 5 bases and the V segment lost 3 bases, leaving 17 bases of the junction unmatched. Germline CDR1 is SQVTM and CDR2 is ANQGSEA. The CDR3 covers 17 residues. The CDR3: CSVDGTGGQLPQETQYF. The CDR3 region has the DNA TGCAGCGTTGACGGAACGGGAGGGCAACTCCCCCAGGAGACCCAGTACTTC.

This clone was counted once. This chain joins TRBV3-1 (or the pseudogene TRBV3-2) and TRBJ2-5; the D is unclear. This CDR3 is 14 amino acids long. The V gene lost 4 bases and the J gene lost 2 bases, with 11 bases spanning the gap. Per the germline V gene, CDR1 is LGHDT and CDR2 is YNNKEL (reference sequence). CDR3: CASSRGGTQETQYF. For the CDR3, the DNA is TGTGCCAGCAGCCGTGGCGGTACACAAGAGACCCAGTACTTC.

This sequence joins TRBV11-3 and TRBJ2-7; TRBD2 matches at 8 bases. Trimming removed 5 bases from V and 3 bases from J; junction bases left unmatched: 21. This CDR3 spans 19 amino acids. Germline V gene sequence: CDR1 SGHNT, CDR2 YENEEA. The CDR3 loop reads CASSPGGLVVSKGVYEQYF. The CDR3 DNA follows: TGTGCCAGCAGCCCGGGGGGACTAGTCGTATCCAAAGGGGTCTACGAGCAGTACTTC.

The gene calls are TRBV5-1 and TRBJ2-2; D may be TRBD2 (6 bases). The CDR3 contains 13 residues. Per germline, CDR1 SGHRS and CDR2 YFSETQ. Trimming removed 4 bases at V and 8 bases at J, with 12 bases between. Here the CDR3 reads CASSRERRGELFF. The CDR3 DNA follows: TGCGCCAGCAGCCGGGAGCGGAGAGGGGAGCTGTTTTTT.

This clone was detected only once. The CDR3 sequence is CASSLSGNEQFF. CDR3 in DNA: TGTGCCAGCAGTTTAAGTGGCAATGAGCAGTTCTTC. The chain uses TRBV12-3 or TRBV12-4 and TRBJ2-1; D remains unclear. Trimming left V 2 bases short and J 6 bases short, with 5 bases between. CDR3 length: 12 residues.

The chain has TRBV10-3 and TRBJ2-7; TRBD2 matches at 11 bases. Germline-derived CDR1 and CDR2 are ENHRY and SYGVKD. The CDR3 spans 16 residues. V shed 2 bases and J 3 bases; nucleotides not matched to a gene: 6. Written as DNA, the CDR3 is TGTGCCATCAGTGAGCCGGCTGGACTAGCGGGCTACGAGCAGTACTTC. It yields the protein CAISEPAGLAGYEQYF.

This chain connects TRBV30 to TRBJ1-2; D possibly corresponds to TRBD1 (6 bases). The CDR3 is 14 residues long. Deletions cut 6 bases from V and 8 bases from J, with 22 bases between. Germline V CDR1 and CDR2: GTSNPN, SVGIG (reference sequence). CDR3 protein: CACVPQGRWEGYTF. CDR3 DNA: TGTGCCTGTGTCCCCCAGGGGAGGTGGGAAGGCTACACCTTC.

The chain couples TRBV27 to TRBJ2-7, with TRBD1 matching 7 bases. Germline values: CDR1 MNHEY, CDR2 SMNVEV (reference sequence). CDR3 length: 15 amino acids. J lost 0 bases, V lost 0 bases, and 2 bases had no gene match. The CDR3 bases are TGTGCCAGCAGTTTATCTGGGACAGTCTCCTACGAGCAGTACTTC. Protein: CASSLSGTVSYEQYF.

The chain recombines TRBV27 with TRBJ2-1; 10 positions match TRBD2. Germline loops: CDR1 MNHEY, CDR2 SMNVEV (reference sequence). V was clipped by 2 bases and J by 5 bases; unmatched bases: 3. The CDR3 has 15 residues. CDR3 sequence reads: CASSLRAGGNNEQFF. CDR3 coding DNA: TGTGCCAGCAGTTTACGAGCGGGAGGGAACAATGAGCAGTTCTTC.

The chain links TRBV9 to TRBJ1-6, with D unresolved. The CDR3 runs 15 residues. Germline-derived CDR1 and CDR2 are SGDLS and YYNGEE. The V and J ends lost 0 bases and 9 bases respectively, with 13 bases between them. The CDR3 reads CASSVATGGISPLHF. CDR3 in DNA: TGTGCCAGCAGCGTAGCTACGGGCGGAATTTCACCCCTCCACTTT.

The gene calls are TRBV5-4 and TRBJ2-5, with D perhaps TRBD1 or TRBD2 (5 bases each). Trimming shortened V by 4 bases and J by 4 bases, and 11 bases separated the two germline ends. Germline V gene data show CDR1 as SGHNT and CDR2 as YYREEE (reference sequence). The CDR3 is 13 residues long. In nucleotides, the CDR3 is TGTGCCAGCAGCCCCTGGGACCGAGAGACCCAGTACTTC. Its translation is CASSPWDRETQYF.

V gene TRBV13 combines with J gene TRBJ1-1; tentative D call: TRBD1 (5 bases). Germline V CDR1 and CDR2: PRHDT, FYEKMQ (reference sequence). V was clipped by 1 base and J by 4 bases, with 16 bases between them. This CDR3 contains 16 residues. The CDR3 sequence: CASSLVFRVKGTEAFF. CDR3 DNA: TGTGCCAGCAGCTTAGTTTTCAGGGTGAAGGGCACTGAAGCTTTCTTT.